This T cell receptor (beta chain) was captured by sequencing in a study of cytomegalovirus exposure and HLA in healthy donors listed by TCRdb under 2017. The study in broad terms: A later analysis indicated that the 90 to 150 validation repertoires were generated on the platform also employed for the 670 or so repertoires of the first cohort. The study aimed to test whether signatures of past pathogen exposure could be identified by cataloging public T cell receptors. Along with the approximately 650-subject first cohort, a separate validation cohort of over a hundred different subjects was used. The study combined high-throughput TCR immunosequencing, statistical association of individual TCRs with disease status, and machine learning to predict cytomegalovirus infection status. Overall study outcomes, separate from this receptor: The authors suggested that the approach could potentially be extended to other disease states and immunological phenotypes. Most TCR sequences were observed very rarely across donors, whereas some public TCRs were present in many individuals. A later analysis had no HLA typing for the validation cohort, so co-occurrence there was scored across all 110 or so repertoires. A total of fewer than 200 TCR beta chains were listed by the study as associated with cytomegalovirus. The classifier was reported to diagnose cytomegalovirus status with high specificity and sensitivity in both the original cohort and the validation cohort. In vitro tests confirmed that three of the cytomegalovirus-associated TCR beta chains recognize cytomegalovirus antigens. A later analysis found that TCRs clustered in the first cohort also tended to co-occur in the 120 validation repertoires, with about 94% of cluster scores above 0.

CDR1 MGHRA and CDR2 YSYEKL were looked up in the germline V gene. CDR3 length: 17 amino acids, cysteine to phenylalanine. The entry retains the CDR3 DNA only, 51 bases that are in frame from base 1. Here V drops 0 bases and J drops 7 bases, and the junction holds 12 bases not matched to any gene. To prepare the library, the immunoSEQ multiplex PCR assay was applied. The study's processing was this. A statistical classification framework was built for diagnosing cytomegalovirus status from the catalog of TCR beta chain sequences. TCRdb retrieved this table from immuneACCESS and kept in-frame rearrangements only. Not all clones are present; in checked studies, unresolved V genes account for under half, and no reason is known for the remainder. The DNA was the basis for D and trimming; V, J and clone size are from that table. This sample lists 150,000 to 250,000 clones; roughly 77% were detected once. The top ten hold roughly 1.2% of the sample.

Donors formed part of the validation cohort, which comprised approximately 130 subjects and was distinct from the first cohort of 550 to 850 subjects. To note about this clone: Its antigen is still unknown. No base quality information exists; no much larger clone differs at one position.

Sample: PBMCs. This sequence originates from a woman aged 25 to 39 in good health and CMV-seronegative. The V gene is TRBV4-1 and the J gene is TRBJ2-5; 9 bases in the junction line up with TRBD1. The DNA sequence is TGCGCCAGCAGCCAAGATAGGTGGACAGGGGAGGGAGGGACCCAGTACTTC. It translates as CASSQDRWTGEGGTQYF.